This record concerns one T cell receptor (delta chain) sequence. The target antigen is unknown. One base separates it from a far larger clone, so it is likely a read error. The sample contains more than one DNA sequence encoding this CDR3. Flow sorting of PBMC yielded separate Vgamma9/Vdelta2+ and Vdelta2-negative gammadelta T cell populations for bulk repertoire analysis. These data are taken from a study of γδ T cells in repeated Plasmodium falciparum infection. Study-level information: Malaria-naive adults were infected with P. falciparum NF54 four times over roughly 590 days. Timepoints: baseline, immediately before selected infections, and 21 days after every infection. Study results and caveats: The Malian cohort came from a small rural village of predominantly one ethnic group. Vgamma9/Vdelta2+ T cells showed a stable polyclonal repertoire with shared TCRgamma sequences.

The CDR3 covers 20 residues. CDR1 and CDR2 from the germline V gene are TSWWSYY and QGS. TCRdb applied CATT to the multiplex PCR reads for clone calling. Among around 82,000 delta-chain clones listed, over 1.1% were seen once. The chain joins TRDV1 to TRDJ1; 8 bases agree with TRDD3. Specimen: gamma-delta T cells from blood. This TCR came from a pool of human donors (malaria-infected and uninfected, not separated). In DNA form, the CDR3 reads TGCGCTCTTGGGGATACTTATCTCAGGGGGACCCGTCCGTACACCGATAAACTCATCTTT. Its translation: CALGDTYLRGTRPYTDKLIF.